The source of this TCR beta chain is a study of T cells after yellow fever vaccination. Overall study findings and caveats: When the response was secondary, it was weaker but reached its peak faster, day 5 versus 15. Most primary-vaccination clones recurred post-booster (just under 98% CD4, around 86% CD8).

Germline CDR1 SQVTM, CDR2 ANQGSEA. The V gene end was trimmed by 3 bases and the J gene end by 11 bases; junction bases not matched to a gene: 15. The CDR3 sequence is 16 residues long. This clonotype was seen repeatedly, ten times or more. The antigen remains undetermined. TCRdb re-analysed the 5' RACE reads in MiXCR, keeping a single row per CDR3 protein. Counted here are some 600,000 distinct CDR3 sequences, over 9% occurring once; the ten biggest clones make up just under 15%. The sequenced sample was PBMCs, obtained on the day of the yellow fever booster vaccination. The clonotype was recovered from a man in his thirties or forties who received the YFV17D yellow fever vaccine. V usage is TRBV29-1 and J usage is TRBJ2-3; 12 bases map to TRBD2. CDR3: CSVDPRTSGTHLLQYF. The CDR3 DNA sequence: TGCAGCGTTGACCCAAGGACTAGCGGGACACACCTCTTGCAGTATTTT.